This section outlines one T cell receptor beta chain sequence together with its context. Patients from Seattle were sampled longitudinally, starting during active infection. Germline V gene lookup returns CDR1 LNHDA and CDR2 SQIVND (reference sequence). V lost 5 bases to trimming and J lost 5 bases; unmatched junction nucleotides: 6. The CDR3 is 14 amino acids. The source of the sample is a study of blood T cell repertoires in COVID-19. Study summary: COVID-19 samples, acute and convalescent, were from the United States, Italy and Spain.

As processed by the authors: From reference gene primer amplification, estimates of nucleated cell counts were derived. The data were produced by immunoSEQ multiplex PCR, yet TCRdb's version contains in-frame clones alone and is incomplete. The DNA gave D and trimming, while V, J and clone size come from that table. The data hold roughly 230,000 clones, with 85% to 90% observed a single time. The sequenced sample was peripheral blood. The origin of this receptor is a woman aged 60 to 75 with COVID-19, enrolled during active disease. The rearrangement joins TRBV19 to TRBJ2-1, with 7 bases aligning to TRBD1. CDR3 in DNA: TGTGCCAGTAGTGTCTGGGACAGTGACAATGAGCAGTTCTTC. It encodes CASSVWDSDNEQFF.